This T cell receptor (beta chain) was found in a study of T cell changes during pregnancy in multiple sclerosis. Only in-frame clones appear in the TCRdb table, and some are missing; sequencing was by immunoSEQ multiplex PCR. Here the sample spans tens of thousands of clones, about 90% being singletons. V gave up 5 bases and J gave up 0 bases, with 11 bases separating them. The CDR3 sequence is 15 residues long. The germline gives CDR1 SGHTA, CDR2 FQGNSA. The source was CD4+ T cells from peripheral blood mononuclear cells, collected after pregnancy. This TCR came from a female donor with multiple sclerosis, enrolled in a pregnancy study. The rearrangement links TRBV7-2 to TRBJ1-5, with D possibly matching TRBD1 (6 bases). The CDR3 sequence is CASSRGQNSNQPQHF. DNA of the CDR3: TGTGCCAGCAGCAGAGGACAGAATAGCAATCAGCCCCAGCATTTT.